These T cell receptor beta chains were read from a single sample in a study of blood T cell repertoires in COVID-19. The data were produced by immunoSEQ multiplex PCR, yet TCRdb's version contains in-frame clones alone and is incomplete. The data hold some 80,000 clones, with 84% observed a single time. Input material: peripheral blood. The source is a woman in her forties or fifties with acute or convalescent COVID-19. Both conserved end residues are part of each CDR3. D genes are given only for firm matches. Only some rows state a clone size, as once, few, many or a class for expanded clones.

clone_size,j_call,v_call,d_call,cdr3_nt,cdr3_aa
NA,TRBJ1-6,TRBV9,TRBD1,TGTGCCAGCAGCCCCCGGGGACAGGAGTCCGGCCCCCTCCACTTT,CASSPRGQESGPLHF
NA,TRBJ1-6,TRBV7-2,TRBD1,TGTGCCAGCAGCTTAGATTACGACAGGGGGCGGCATTCACCCCTCCACTTT,CASSLDYDRGRHSPLHF
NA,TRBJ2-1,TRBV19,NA,TGTGCCAGTAGTACCGGGTCCGGGCGGGCCTACAATGAGCAGTTCTTC,CASSTGSGRAYNEQFF
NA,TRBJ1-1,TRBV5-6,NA,TGTGCCAGCAGCTCCCTGGGGCAGGGAAGCACTGAAGCTTTCTTT,CASSSLGQGSTEAFF
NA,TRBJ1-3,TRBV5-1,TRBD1,TGCGCCAGCAGCTCTGGGACAGGGATGGGAAACACCATATATTTT,CASSSGTGMGNTIYF
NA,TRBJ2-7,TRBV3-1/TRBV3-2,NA,TGTGCCAGCAGCCCTAGGAGGGGCCAGAGCTCCTACGAGCAGTACTTC,CASSPRRGQSSYEQYF
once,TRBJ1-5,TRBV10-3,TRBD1,TGTGCCATCAGTCAGCGTGGACAGGGTATACAGCCCCAGCATTTT,CAISQRGQGIQPQHF
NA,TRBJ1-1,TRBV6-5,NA,TGTGCCAGCAGTTACTCGACACGGAACACTGAAGCTTTCTTT,CASSYSTRNTEAFF
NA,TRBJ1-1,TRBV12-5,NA,TGTGCTAGTGGTTTGGTACTCCAGACAGGCTACACTGAAGCTTTCTTT,CASGLVLQTGYTEAFF
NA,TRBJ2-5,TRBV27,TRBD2,TGTGCCAGCAGTACCTTAGTTGGGCCAGCGGGAGATAAAGAGACCCAGTACTTC,CASSTLVGPAGDKETQYF
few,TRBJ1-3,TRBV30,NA,TGTGCCTGGAGTATCTCGGGGAACACCATATATTTT,CAWSISGNTIYF
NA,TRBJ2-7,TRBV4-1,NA,TGCGCCAGCAGCCCCGTCGAGGGCGGAGTCTACGAGCAGTACTTC,CASSPVEGGVYEQYF
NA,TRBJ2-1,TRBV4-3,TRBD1,TGCGCCAGCAGCCAACGCGCCTGGGAAACCGGGACAGGCAGGAATGAGCAGTTCTTC,CASSQRAWETGTGRNEQFF
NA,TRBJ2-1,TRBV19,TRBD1,TGTGCCAGTAGTATGCTCCAGGGGGCTCGGAATGAGCAGTTCTTC,CASSMLQGARNEQFF
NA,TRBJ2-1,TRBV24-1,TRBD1,TGTGCCACCAGTGATTTGCTTGGCCCCGGACAGGGTAGAGGTGAGCAGTTCTTC,CATSDLLGPGQGRGEQFF
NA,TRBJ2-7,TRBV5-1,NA,TGCGCCAGCAGCTCCCAAGCGGGTTCCGAGCAGTACTTC,CASSSQAGSEQYF
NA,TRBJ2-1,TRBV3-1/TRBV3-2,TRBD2,TGTGCCAGCAGCCCCTCGACTAGCGGGGGGTATGAGCAGTTCTTC,CASSPSTSGGYEQFF
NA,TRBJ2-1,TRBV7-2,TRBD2,TGTGCCAGCAGCTGGGGACTAGCGGGAGCAGCCGGGTACAATGAGCAGTTCTTC,CASSWGLAGAAGYNEQFF
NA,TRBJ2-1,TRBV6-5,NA,TGTGCCAGCAGCCTCCGAGGAAGCTCCTACAATGAGCAGTTCTTC,CASSLRGSSYNEQFF
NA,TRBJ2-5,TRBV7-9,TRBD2,TGTGCCAGCAGCGCACTAGCGGCCCGCCAAGAGACCCAGTACTTC,CASSALAARQETQYF
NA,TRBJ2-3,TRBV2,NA,TGTGCCAGCAGTGAAGACGCGGGGGCTGCAGATACGCAGTATTTT,CASSEDAGAADTQYF
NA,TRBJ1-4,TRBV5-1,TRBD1,TGCGCCAGCAGCGGAGACAGGGACGAAAAACTGTTTTTT,CASSGDRDEKLFF
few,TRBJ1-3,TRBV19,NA,TGTGCCAGTAGTATTGCCGGTGCCCAAGACACCATATATTTT,CASSIAGAQDTIYF
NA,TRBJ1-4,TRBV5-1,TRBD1,TGCGCCAGCAGCTTGGCGCAGGGGGTACCAACTAATGAAAAACTGTTTTTT,CASSLAQGVPTNEKLFF
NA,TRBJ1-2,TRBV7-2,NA,TGTGCCAGCAGCTCGATAACAGGGCCCCCCGGGGATGGCTACACCTTC,CASSSITGPPGDGYTF
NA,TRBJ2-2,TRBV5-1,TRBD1,TGCGCCAGCAGCCTATGGGGACAGGGATACACCGGGGAGCTGTTTTTT,CASSLWGQGYTGELFF
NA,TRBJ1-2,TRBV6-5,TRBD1,TGTGCCAGCAGACGGGGACAGGGAATGGATGGCTACACCTTC,CASRRGQGMDGYTF